Shown below are 9 T cell receptor beta chains from a single sample sequenced in a study of T cells in Graves' hyperthyroidism and ophthalmopathy. RNA transcripts were the template for amplifying TCR beta CDR3 regions. The HTBI set primed first-round TCR CDR3 RT-PCR. TCRdb processed the multiplex PCR reads anew with MiXCR; each CDR3 protein has one entry. The sample shows around 800,000 distinct CDR3 sequences, roughly 40% of them seen only once. The specimen sequenced was blood. These receptors all come from a man aged 18 to 29 with Graves' hyperthyroidism.

This clonotype was detected only a few times. V and J are TRBV2 and TRBJ2-7; TRBD2 matches 9 bases. Germline CDR1 is SNHLY and CDR2 is FYNNEI. With 3 bases clipped from V and 12 bases from J, the junction kept 12 bases outside the gene matches. CDR3 length: 14 residues. The CDR3 region is CASSDRIAGDSPYF. The CDR3 nucleotides read TGTGCCAGCAGTGATAGAATAGCGGGGGACAGCCCGTACTTC.

The V gene is TRBV5-1, the J gene TRBJ2-7, with D tentatively TRBD1 (6 bases). Trimming cost V 4 bases and J 1 base, with 18 bases left between them. The length of the CDR3 is 16 residues. Germline assignment: CDR1 SGHRS and CDR2 YFSETQ. As DNA, the CDR3 is TGCGCCAGCAGCGAGGTCGGACAGACCGTTTCCTACGAGCAGTACTTC. It translates to CASSEVGQTVSYEQYF.

This clonotype turned up a few times. The rearrangement links TRBV10-3 to TRBJ2-3, with TRBD1 matching 7 bases. The J segment lost 2 bases and the V segment lost 8 bases, leaving 7 bases of the junction unmatched. The V gene's germline CDR1 is ENHRY and CDR2 SYGVKD. The CDR3 length is 14 residues. The CDR3: CAIRDSYTTDTQYF. The CDR3 coding sequence is TGTGCCATCCGGGACAGCTACACCACAGATACGCAGTATTTT.

At least ten counts were recorded for this clonotype. The chain combines TRBV7-9 with TRBJ1-6; 7 nucleotides agree with TRBD1. V lost 5 bases, J lost 7 bases, and 8 bases stayed unmatched. This CDR3 has 15 amino acids. The germline CDR1 and CDR2 sequences are SEHNR and FQNEAQ (reference sequence). The CDR3: CASSDRQGKNSPLHF. CDR3 in DNA: TGTGCCAGCAGCGACCGACAGGGCAAGAATTCACCCCTCCACTTT.

The rearrangement joins TRBV25-1 to TRBJ2-2; 7 positions match TRBD2. The V gene's germline CDR1 is MGHDK and CDR2 SYGVNS. This CDR3 contains 15 residues. V trimming: 6 bases; J trimming: 5 bases; junction bases outside the gene matches: 9. The CDR3 DNA follows: TGTGCCAGCAGCTTGGCGACTAGCAGTACCGGGGAGCTGTTTTTT. Encoded protein: CASSLATSSTGELFF.

This clonotype occurred a few times. The V gene is TRBV5-8, the J gene TRBJ2-7; D not resolved. The CDR3 is 15 amino acids. The V gene's germline CDR1 is SGHTS and CDR2 YDEGEE. V was cut by 0 bases and J by 2 bases, with 12 bases left in between. As DNA, the CDR3 is TGTGCCAGCAGCTTGGCGGTTCGGACGCCCTACGAGCAGTACTTC. This sequence encodes CASSLAVRTPYEQYF.

This clonotype was recorded once. This chain uses TRBV27 with TRBJ2-7; 10 nucleotides match TRBD2. Germline CDR1 is MNHEY and CDR2 is SMNVEV (reference sequence). The CDR3 sequence is 15 residues long. V dropped 5 bases and J dropped 3; count of bases not matched to a gene: 7. The CDR3: CASSRGTSADYEQYF. The CDR3 DNA reads TGTGCCAGCAGTAGAGGGACTAGCGCCGACTACGAGCAGTACTTC.

The chain combines TRBV2 with TRBJ2-6; no firm D call. V shed 4 bases and J shed 4 bases, with 20 bases lying between them. Germline CDR1 and CDR2: SNHLY and FYNNEI. This CDR3 contains 18 residues. CDR3 DNA: TGTGCCAGCAGTGGGTACCTGACGAGTTATGTCGGGGCCAACGTCCTGACTTTC. It translates to CASSGYLTSYVGANVLTF.

The chain uses TRBV2 and TRBJ1-1; TRBD1 agrees at 11 bases. V shed 6 bases and J 10 bases; nucleotides not matched to a gene: 1. The CDR3 totals 11 residues. Germline-derived CDR1 and CDR2 are SNHLY and FYNNEI. The CDR3 loop is CASRDRGRAFF. The CDR3 DNA sequence: TGTGCCAGCAGGGACAGGGGGCGAGCTTTCTTT. The full variable domain, rest sourced from reference TRBV2 and TRBJ1-1, is EPEVTQTPSHQVTQMGQEVILRCVPISNHLYFYWYRQILGQKVEFLVSFYNNEISEKSEIFDDQFSVERPDGSNFTLKIRSTKLEDSAMYFCASRDRGRAFFGQGTRLTVV.